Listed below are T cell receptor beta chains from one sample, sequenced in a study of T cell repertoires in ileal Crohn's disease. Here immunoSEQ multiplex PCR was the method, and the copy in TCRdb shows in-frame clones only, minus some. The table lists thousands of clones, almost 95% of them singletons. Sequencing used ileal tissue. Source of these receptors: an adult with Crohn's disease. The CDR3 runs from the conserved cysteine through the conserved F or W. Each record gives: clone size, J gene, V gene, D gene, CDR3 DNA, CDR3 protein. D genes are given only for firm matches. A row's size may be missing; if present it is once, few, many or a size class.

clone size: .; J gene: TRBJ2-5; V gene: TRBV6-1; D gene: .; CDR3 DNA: TGTGCCAGCAGTGAAAATTTCGGAGCGGGCGGCCGGGAGACCCAGTACTTC; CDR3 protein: CASSENFGAGGRETQYF
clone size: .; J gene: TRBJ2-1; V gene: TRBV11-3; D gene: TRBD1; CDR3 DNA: TGTGCCAGCAGCTCCCGGACAGGGGGCTCCTACAATGAGCAGTTCTTC; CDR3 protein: CASSSRTGGSYNEQFF
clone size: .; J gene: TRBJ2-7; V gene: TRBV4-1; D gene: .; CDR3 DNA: TGCGCCAGCAGCATACAGGGCGACTACGAGCAGTACTTC; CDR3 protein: CASSIQGDYEQYF
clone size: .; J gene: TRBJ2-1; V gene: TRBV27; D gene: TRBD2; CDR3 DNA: TGTGCCAGCAGCTTAGCGGGGAGCTCCTACAATGAGCAGTTCTTC; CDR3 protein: CASSLAGSSYNEQFF
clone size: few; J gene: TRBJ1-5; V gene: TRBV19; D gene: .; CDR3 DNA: TGTGCCAGCGACAGTAGATTCCAGCCCCAGCATTTT; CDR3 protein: CASDSRFQPQHF
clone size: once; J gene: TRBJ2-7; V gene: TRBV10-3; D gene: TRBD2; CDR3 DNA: TGTGCCATCAGTGACCTGAGCGGGAGGCCGGGGGGGATTTGGGGCGAGCAGTACTTC; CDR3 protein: CAISDLSGRPGGIWGEQYF
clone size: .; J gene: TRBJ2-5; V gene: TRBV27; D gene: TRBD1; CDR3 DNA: TGTGCCAGCAGTCCAGGGACAGGGGGCGCCTCGGAGACCCAGTACTTC; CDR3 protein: CASSPGTGGASETQYF
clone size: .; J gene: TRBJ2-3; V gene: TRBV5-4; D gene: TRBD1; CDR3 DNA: TGTGCCAGCAGCTCCGGACAGGGCACAGATACGCAGTATTTT; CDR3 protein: CASSSGQGTDTQYF
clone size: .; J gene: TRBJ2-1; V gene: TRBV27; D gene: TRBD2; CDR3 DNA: TGTGCCAGCAGTCCCAAGAGTAGCGGGAGTAGGAATGAGCAGTTCTTC; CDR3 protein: CASSPKSSGSRNEQFF
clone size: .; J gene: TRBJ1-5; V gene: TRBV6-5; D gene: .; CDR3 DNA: TGTGCCAGCAGTTACTCGTTCGGTCAGCCCCAGCATTTT; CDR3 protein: CASSYSFGQPQHF
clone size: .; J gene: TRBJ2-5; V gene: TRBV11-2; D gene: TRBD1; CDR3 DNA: TGTGCCAGCAGCCCCCAGACAGGGAGAGAGACCCAGTACTTC; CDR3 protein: CASSPQTGRETQYF
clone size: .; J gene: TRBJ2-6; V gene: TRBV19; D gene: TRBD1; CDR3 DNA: TGTGCCAGTAGTATCCGGACAGGGGCTCCTACTACCTCTGGGGCCAACGTCCTGACTTTC; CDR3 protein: CASSIRTGAPTTSGANVLTF
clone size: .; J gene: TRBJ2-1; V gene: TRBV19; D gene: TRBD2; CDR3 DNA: TGTGCCAGTAGGAGGCGAGCGGGGAGCTCCTACAATGAGCAGTTCTTC; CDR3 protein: CASRRRAGSSYNEQFF
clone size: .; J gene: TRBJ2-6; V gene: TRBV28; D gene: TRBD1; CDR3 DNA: TGTGCCAGCAGGCAAACAGGGGTCTCTGGGGCCAACGTCCTGACTTTC; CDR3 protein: CASRQTGVSGANVLTF
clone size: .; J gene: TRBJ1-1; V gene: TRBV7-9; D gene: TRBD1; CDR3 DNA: TGTGCCAGCAGCTTACGGACAGGGGGACACACTGAAGCTTTCTTT; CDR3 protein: CASSLRTGGHTEAFF
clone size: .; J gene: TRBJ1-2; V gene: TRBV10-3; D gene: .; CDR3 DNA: TGTGCCATCAGTGATGAGGGAGAGGTAAATGGCTACACCTTC; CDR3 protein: CAISDEGEVNGYTF
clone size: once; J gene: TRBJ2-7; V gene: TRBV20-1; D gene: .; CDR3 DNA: TGCAGTGCTAGAGAAGCATACGAGCAGTACTTC; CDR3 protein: CSAREAYEQYF
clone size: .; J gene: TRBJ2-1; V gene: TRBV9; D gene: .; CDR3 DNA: TGTGCCAGCACGCTCACCGGACACGGAAAGTACAATGAGCAGTTCTTC; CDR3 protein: CASTLTGHGKYNEQFF
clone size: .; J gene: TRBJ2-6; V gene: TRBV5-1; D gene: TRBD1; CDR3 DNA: TGCGCCAGCAGCGAAGAGGGACAGGGGCATCTGACTTTC; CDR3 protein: CASSEEGQGHLTF
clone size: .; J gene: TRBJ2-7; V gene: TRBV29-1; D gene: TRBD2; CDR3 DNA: TGCAGCGCACAAACAAGCGGGAGAAGAGGGTCCTACGAGCAGTACTTC; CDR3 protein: CSAQTSGRRGSYEQYF
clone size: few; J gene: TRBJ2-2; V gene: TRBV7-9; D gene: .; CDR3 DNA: TGTGCCAGCAGCCCCCCAGCTAGCAGTGGGGAGCTGTTTTTT; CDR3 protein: CASSPPASSGELFF
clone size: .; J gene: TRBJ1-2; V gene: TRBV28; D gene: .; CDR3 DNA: TGTGCCAGTCGGACAATGTATCGCGGCTACACCTTC; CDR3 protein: CASRTMYRGYTF
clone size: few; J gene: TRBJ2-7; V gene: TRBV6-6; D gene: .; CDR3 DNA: TGTGCCAGCAGTGGGAGACTAGACGAGCAGTACTTC; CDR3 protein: CASSGRLDEQYF
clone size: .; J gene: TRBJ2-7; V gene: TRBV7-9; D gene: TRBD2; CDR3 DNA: TGTGCCAGCAGCTCGCAGCGGGAGGCCTACGAGCAGTACTTC; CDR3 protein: CASSSQREAYEQYF
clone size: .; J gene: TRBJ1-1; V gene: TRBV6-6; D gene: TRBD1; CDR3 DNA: TGTGCCAGCAGCTCGGACAGGGGGATCACTGAAGCTTTCTTT; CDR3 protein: CASSSDRGITEAFF
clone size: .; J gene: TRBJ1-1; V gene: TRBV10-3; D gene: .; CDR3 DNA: TGTGCCATCAGTGACCCACCAGAGAACACTGAAGCTTTCTTT; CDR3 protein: CAISDPPENTEAFF
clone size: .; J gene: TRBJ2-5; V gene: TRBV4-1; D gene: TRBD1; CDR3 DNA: TGCGCCAGCAGCCATAGGGAGAAGACAGGGCAAGAGACCCAGTACTTC; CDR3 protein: CASSHREKTGQETQYF
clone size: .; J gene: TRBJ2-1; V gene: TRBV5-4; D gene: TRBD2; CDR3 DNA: TGTGCCAGCAGCTTCTACCGGACTAGCGGGAACAATGAGCAGTTCTTC; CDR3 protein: CASSFYRTSGNNEQFF
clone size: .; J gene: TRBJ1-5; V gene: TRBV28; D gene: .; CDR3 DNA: TGTGCCAGCAGTTCCGACCAGGGATTTACTCAGCCCCAGCATTTT; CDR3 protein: CASSSDQGFTQPQHF
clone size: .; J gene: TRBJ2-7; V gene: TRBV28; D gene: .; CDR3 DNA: TGTGCCAGCAGCTGGACTGACAAGGGCGAGCAGTACTTC; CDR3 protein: CASSWTDKGEQYF
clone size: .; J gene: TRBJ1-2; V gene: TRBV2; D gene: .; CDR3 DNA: TGTGCCAGCAGCCAGGGTACTCATGGCTACACCTTC; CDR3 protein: CASSQGTHGYTF
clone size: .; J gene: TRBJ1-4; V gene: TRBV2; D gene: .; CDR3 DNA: TGTGCCAGCAGTGGTAGAGTTGGTGAAAAACTGTTTTTT; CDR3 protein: CASSGRVGEKLFF
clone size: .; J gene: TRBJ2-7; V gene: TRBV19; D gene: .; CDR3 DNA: TGTGCCAGTAGTATATCGGGACAAGGGCACTACGAGCAGTACTTC; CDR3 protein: CASSISGQGHYEQYF
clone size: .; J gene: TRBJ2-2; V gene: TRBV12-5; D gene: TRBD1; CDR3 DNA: TGTGCTAGTGGCCCTACCACTTGGACAGGCTTGATGAACACCGGGGAGCTGTTTTTT; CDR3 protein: CASGPTTWTGLMNTGELFF
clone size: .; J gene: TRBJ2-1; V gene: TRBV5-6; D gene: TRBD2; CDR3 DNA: TGTGCCAGCAGTACAATAACTAGCGACATACACAATGAGCAGTTCTTC; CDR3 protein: CASSTITSDIHNEQFF
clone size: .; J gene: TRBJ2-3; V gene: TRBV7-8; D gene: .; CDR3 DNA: TGTGCCAGCACCCCGGGGTCCTTTGCCGGCACAGATACGCAGTATTTT; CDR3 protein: CASTPGSFAGTDTQYF
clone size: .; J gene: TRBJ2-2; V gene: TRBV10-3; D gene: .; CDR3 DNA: TGTGCCATCAGTGAGAGAGGGACACCCGCCGGGGAGCTGTTTTTT; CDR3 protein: CAISERGTPAGELFF
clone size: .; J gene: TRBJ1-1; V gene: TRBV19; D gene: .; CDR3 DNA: TGTGCCAGTAGTATCGGCGGGGTCAGCACTGAAGCTTTCTTT; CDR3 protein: CASSIGGVSTEAFF
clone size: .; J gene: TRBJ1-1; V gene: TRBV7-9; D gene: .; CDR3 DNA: TGTGCCAGCAAACCTCAGGGAAGTGGAGAAGCTTTCTTT; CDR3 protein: CASKPQGSGEAFF
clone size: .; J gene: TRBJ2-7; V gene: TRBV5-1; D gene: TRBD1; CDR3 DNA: TGCGCCAGCAGCTCGGGACAGGGGGCTAAGCAGTACTTC; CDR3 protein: CASSSGQGAKQYF